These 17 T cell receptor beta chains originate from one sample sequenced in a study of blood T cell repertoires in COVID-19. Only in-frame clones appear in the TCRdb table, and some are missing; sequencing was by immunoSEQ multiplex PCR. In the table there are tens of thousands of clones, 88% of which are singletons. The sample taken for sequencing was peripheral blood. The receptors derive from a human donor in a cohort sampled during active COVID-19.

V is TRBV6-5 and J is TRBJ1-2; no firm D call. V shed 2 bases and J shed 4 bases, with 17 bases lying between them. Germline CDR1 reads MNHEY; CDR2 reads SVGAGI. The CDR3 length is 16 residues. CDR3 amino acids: CASSYQTRSYGYGYTF. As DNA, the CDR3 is TGTGCCAGCAGTTACCAAACTCGGAGTTACGGCTATGGCTACACCTTC.

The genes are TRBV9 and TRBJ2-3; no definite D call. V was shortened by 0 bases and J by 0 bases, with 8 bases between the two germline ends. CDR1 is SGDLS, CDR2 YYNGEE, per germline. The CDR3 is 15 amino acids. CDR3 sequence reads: CASSVDTPSTDTQYF. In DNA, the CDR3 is TGTGCCAGCAGCGTAGATACTCCTAGCACAGATACGCAGTATTTT.

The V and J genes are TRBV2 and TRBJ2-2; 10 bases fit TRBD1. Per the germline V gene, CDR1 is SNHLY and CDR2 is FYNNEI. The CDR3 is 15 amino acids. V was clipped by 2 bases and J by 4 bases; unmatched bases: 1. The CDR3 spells CASSERDRGTGELFF. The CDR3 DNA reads TGTGCCAGCAGTGAAAGGGACAGGGGCACCGGGGAGCTGTTTTTT. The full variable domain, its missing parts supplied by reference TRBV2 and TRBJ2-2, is EPEVTQTPSHQVTQMGQEVILRCVPISNHLYFYWYRQILGQKVEFLVSFYNNEISEKSEIFDDQFSVERPDGSNFTLKIRSTKLEDSAMYFCASSERDRGTGELFFGEGSRLTVL.

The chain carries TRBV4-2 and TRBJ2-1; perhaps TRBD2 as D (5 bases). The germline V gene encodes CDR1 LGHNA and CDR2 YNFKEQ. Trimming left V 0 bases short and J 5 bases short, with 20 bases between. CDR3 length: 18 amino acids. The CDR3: CASSQEVVSAGRHNEQFF. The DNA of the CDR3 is TGTGCCAGCAGCCAAGAGGTTGTATCGGCGGGCCGCCACAATGAGCAGTTCTTC.

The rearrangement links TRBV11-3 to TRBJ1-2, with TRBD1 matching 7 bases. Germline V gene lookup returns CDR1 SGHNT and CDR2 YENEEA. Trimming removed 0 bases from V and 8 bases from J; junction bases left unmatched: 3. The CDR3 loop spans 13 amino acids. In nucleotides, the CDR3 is TGTGCCAGCAGCTTAGATCAAGGGGGCGGCTACACCTTC. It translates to CASSLDQGGGYTF.

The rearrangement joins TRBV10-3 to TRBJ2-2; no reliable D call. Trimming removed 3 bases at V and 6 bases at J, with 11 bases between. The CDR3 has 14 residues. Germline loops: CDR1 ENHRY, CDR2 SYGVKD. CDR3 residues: CAISDSATPGELFF. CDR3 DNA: TGTGCCATCAGTGACTCAGCGACCCCCGGGGAGCTGTTTTTT.

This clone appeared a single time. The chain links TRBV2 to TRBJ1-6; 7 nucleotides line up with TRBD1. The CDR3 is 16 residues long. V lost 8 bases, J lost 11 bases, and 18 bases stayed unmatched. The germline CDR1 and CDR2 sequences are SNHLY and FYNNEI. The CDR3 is CASDYQRGQAGAPLHF. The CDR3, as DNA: TGTGCCAGCGATTATCAAAGAGGACAGGCCGGGGCACCCCTCCACTTT.

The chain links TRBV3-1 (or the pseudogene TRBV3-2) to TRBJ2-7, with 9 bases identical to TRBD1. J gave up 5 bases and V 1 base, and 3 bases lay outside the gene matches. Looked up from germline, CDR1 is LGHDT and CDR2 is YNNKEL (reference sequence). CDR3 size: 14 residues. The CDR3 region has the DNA TGTGCCAGCAGCCAAGGGACAGGGGATGACGAGCAGTACTTC. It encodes CASSQGTGDDEQYF.

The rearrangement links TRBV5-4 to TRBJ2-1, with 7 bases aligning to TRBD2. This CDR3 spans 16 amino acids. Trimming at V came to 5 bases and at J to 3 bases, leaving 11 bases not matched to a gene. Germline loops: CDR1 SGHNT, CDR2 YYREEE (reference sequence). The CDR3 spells CASSLRGGELYNEQFF. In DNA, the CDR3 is TGTGCCAGCAGTCTCCGCGGGGGAGAGCTCTACAATGAGCAGTTCTTC.

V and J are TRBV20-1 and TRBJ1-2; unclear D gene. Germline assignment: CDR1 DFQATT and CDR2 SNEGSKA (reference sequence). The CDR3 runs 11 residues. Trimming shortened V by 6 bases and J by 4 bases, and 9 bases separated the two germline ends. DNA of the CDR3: TGCAGTGCGGTGGGCCTCTATGGCTACACCTTC. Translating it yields CSAVGLYGYTF.

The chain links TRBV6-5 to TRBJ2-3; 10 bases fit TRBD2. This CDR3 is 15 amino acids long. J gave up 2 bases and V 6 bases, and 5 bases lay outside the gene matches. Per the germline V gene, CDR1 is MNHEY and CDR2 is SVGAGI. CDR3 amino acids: CASRQREGPTDTQYF. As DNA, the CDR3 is TGTGCCAGCAGGCAGCGGGAGGGCCCCACAGATACGCAGTATTTT.

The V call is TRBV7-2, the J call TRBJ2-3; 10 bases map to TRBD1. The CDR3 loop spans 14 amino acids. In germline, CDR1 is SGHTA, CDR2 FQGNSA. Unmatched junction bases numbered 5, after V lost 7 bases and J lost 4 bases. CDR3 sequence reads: CASTWDRGADTQYF. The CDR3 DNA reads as TGTGCCAGCACCTGGGACAGGGGTGCAGATACGCAGTATTTT.

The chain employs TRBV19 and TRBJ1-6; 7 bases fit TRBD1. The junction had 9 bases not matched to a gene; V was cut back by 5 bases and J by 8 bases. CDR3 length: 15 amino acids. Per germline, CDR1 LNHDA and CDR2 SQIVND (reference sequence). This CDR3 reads CASSPHRGWDSPLHF. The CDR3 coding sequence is TGTGCCAGTAGTCCTCACAGGGGCTGGGATTCACCCCTCCACTTT.

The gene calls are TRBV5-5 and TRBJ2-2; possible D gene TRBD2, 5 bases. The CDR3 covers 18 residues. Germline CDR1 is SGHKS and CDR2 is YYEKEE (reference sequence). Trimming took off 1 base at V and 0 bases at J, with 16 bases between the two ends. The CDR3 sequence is CASSLRLAIGANTGELFF. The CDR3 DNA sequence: TGTGCCAGCAGCTTGAGGCTAGCTATCGGCGCGAACACCGGGGAGCTGTTTTTT.

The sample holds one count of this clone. This chain's CDR3 is CASSVGGGDYEQYF. CDR3 nucleotide sequence: TGTGCCAGCAGCGTTGGTGGCGGAGACTACGAGCAGTACTTC. The rearrangement uses TRBV7-2 and TRBJ2-7; D gene unclear. CDR1 and CDR2 (germline): SGHTA, FQGNSA. V gave up 5 bases and J gave up 3 bases, with 14 bases separating them. The CDR3 has 14 residues. Together with reference TRBV7-2 and TRBJ2-7, the CDR3 gives the full variable domain: GAGVSQSPSNKVTEKGKDVELRCDPISGHTALYWYRQSLGQGLEFLIYFQGNSAPDKSGLPSDRFSAERTGGSVSTLTIQRTQQEDSAVYLCASSVGGGDYEQYFGPGTRLTVT.

The CDR3 spells CASSLGLAGGLYNEQFF. DNA for the CDR3: TGCGCCAGCAGCTTGGGACTAGCGGGAGGGCTCTACAATGAGCAGTTCTTC. This chain uses TRBV5-1 with TRBJ2-1, with 14 bases fitting TRBD2. The V segment lost 0 bases and the J segment 3 bases; nucleotides outside the gene matches: 2. Germline CDR1 SGHRS, CDR2 YFSETQ. This CDR3 is built from 17 residues.

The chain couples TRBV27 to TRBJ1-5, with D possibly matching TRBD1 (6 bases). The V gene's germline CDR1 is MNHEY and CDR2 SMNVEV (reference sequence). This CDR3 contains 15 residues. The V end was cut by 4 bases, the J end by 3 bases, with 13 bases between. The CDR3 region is CASSSTWDNNQPQHF. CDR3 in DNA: TGTGCCAGCAGTTCGACTTGGGACAACAATCAGCCCCAGCATTTT.